The 10 T cell receptor beta chains below were found in one sample sequenced in a study of OX40 agonist ivuxolimab in advanced cancers. Profiling relied on immunoSEQ multiplex PCR, and the TCRdb table lists in-frame clones only, not all of them. The sample yields some 18,000 clones, just over 70% seen once. The material sequenced was CD4+ or CD8+ T cells sorted from blood, taken in a trial of the OX40 agonist ivuxolimab. The receptors here all came from an adult with an advanced solid tumor such as melanoma, head and neck, liver or kidney cancer.

The V and J genes are TRBV9 and TRBJ2-1; 9 nucleotides agree with TRBD2. Trimming cost V 0 bases and J 5 bases; bases outside gene matches: 3. CDR1 SGDLS and CDR2 YYNGEE come from the germline V gene. This CDR3 spans 15 amino acids. This CDR3 is CASSVGTSGHNEQFF. CDR3 sequence (DNA): TGTGCCAGCAGCGTAGGAACTAGCGGGCACAATGAGCAGTTCTTC.

This chain links TRBV11-2 with TRBJ2-7; D not resolved. Germline CDR1 SGHAT, CDR2 FQNNGV. The CDR3 totals 14 residues. Trimming removed 4 bases at V and 2 bases at J, with 12 bases between. This CDR3 is CASSYTVNPYEQYF. CDR3 bases: TGTGCCAGCAGCTATACAGTTAATCCCTACGAGCAGTACTTC.

The chain combines TRBV7-9 with TRBJ1-2, with a tentative D call TRBD1 (6 bases). Trimming shortened V by 5 bases and J by 6 bases, and 16 bases separated the two germline ends. Germline assignment: CDR1 SEHNR and CDR2 FQNEAQ (reference sequence). CDR3 length equals 14 residues. This CDR3 is CASSLQSGGDGYTF. CDR3 nucleotides: TGTGCCAGCAGCCTTCAGTCCGGGGGCGATGGCTACACCTTC.

The sample holds a few counts of this clone. The rearrangement links TRBV5-5 to TRBJ2-7, with 9 bases matching TRBD1. This CDR3 is built from 14 residues. Germline CDR1 and CDR2: SGHKS and YYEKEE (reference sequence). Losses at the gene ends were 4 bases for V and 3 bases for J; bases not matched to a gene: 5. CDR3 region: CASSPGQGSYEQYF. In DNA form, the CDR3 reads TGTGCCAGCAGCCCAGGACAGGGGAGCTACGAGCAGTACTTC. Full variable domain (outside the CDR3, taken from reference TRBV5-5 and TRBJ2-7): DAGVTQSPTHLIKTRGQQVTLRCSPISGHKSVSWYQQVLGQGPQFIFQYYEKEERGRGNFPDRFSARQFPNYSSELNVNALLLGDSALYLCASSPGQGSYEQYFGPGTRLTVT.

This chain joins TRBV20-1 and TRBJ2-1; TRBD2 agrees at 7 bases. There are 11 residues in the CDR3. Germline V CDR1 and CDR2: DFQATT, SNEGSKA (reference sequence). With 0 bases clipped from V and 13 bases from J, the junction kept 3 bases outside the gene matches. This CDR3 is CSAREGRGQFF. The CDR3 nucleotides are TGCAGTGCTAGAGAAGGGAGGGGCCAGTTCTTC.

This clone was detected a few times. V usage is TRBV21-1 and J usage is TRBJ1-1. TRBV21-1 is deemed a pseudogene. The CDR3 extends over 12 amino acids. The DNA of the CDR3 is TGTGCCAGCATAGGCCTCCATCCTGAAGCTTTCTTT. It is translated as CASIGLHPEAFF.

V and J are TRBV27 and TRBJ2-1; 8 nucleotides align to TRBD1. The CDR3 is made up of 17 amino acids. Per germline, CDR1 MNHEY and CDR2 SMNVEV (reference sequence). V was pared by 3 bases and J by 2 bases, with 9 bases of the junction left unmatched. The CDR3 DNA reads TGTGCCAGCAGTTTCCCGCCCGGGACAGGTGCCTACAATGAGCAGTTCTTC. This translates into CASSFPPGTGAYNEQFF.

The chain couples TRBV4-1 to TRBJ2-1; 9 nucleotides match TRBD2. V trimming: 3 bases; J trimming: 8 bases; junction bases outside the gene matches: 8. The V gene's germline CDR1 is MGHRA and CDR2 YSYEKL. This CDR3 is 15 amino acids long. The CDR3 DNA reads as TGCGCCAGCAGCCACAGCAGCGGGAGGTCAGATGAGCAGTTCTTC. Translation gives CASSHSSGRSDEQFF.

The table lists this clone with a few counts. The chain uses TRBV19 and TRBJ2-7, with D possibly TRBD1 on 6 matching bases. Per germline, CDR1 LNHDA and CDR2 SQIVND (reference sequence). V dropped 5 bases and J dropped 0 bases, with 11 bases sitting between them. The CDR3 is 14 residues long. In DNA, the CDR3 is TGTGCCAGTAGTCAAGGACAGCTCTCCTACGAGCAGTACTTC. Its translation: CASSQGQLSYEQYF.

This clone was seen only once. V gene TRBV28 combines with J gene TRBJ1-5; TRBD1 is a possible D gene (6 bases). V was shortened by 2 bases and J by 7 bases, with 12 bases between the two germline ends. This CDR3 is 14 amino acids long. CDR1 and CDR2 (germline): MDHEN, SYDVKM. The CDR3 loop is CASSLGGPRQPQHF. The DNA of the CDR3 is TGTGCCAGCAGTTTAGGGGGCCCCAGGCAGCCCCAGCATTTT.